The 13 T cell receptor delta chains below were found in one sample sequenced in a study of gamma-delta T cells after stem cell transplantation. TCRdb re-called the RT-PCR reads via CATT. Of a few thousand delta-chain clones in the sample, around 1.9% were seen once. The specimen was gamma-delta T cells. These receptors all come from a human donor. It is not recorded whose cells these are; they may come from a transplant donor.

With respect to this clone: Other DNA sequences within the sample encode an identical CDR3. V usage is TRDV2 and J usage is TRDJ1, with 13 bases fitting TRDD3. Germline-derived CDR1 and CDR2 are GEAIGNYY and EKD. V shed 3 bases, J shed 7 bases, and the junction held 19 bases outside the gene matches. CDR3 length: 19 residues. The CDR3: CACDAVLGDTRPSGGKLIF. The CDR3 DNA reads as TGTGCCTGTGACGCTGTACTGGGGGATACGCGCCCTTCAGGTGGTAAACTCATCTTT.

To note about this clone: This is likely an artifact of a read error, given a far larger clone one base away. The chain carries TRDV2 and TRDJ1; the match to TRDD3 covers 12 bases. J gave up 0 bases and V 3 bases, and 16 bases lay outside the gene matches. From germline, CDR1 is GEAIGNYY and CDR2 EKD. This CDR3 has 20 amino acids. The CDR3 region has the DNA TGTGCCTGTGACCACGTACTGGGGGATACTACCAAAACGTACACCGATAAACTCATCTTT. Translation gives CACDHVLGDTTKTYTDKLIF.

This clone was seen a few times. With a far larger clone one base away, a read error is the likely cause. The same CDR3 also results from other DNA sequences found in this sample. This chain connects TRDV2 to TRDJ1; tentative D call: TRDD3 (6 bases). Germline CDR1 reads GEAIGNYY; CDR2 reads EKD. The CDR3 loop spans 14 amino acids. CDR3 loop: CACDNLWGSDKLIF. CDR3 coding DNA: TGCGCCTGTGACAACTTGTGGGGGTCCGATAAACTCATCTTT.

A few counts support this clone. The protein TCRdb gives is from a much larger clone and does not agree with this DNA's translation at residue 12, likely a read error; the protein shown here comes from the DNA. The chain uses TRDV2 and TRDJ1; no clear D gene. Germline V gives CDR1 GEAIGNYY, CDR2 EKD. CDR3 size: 14 residues. CDR3 nucleotides: TGTGCCTGTGACCCGGCCGGGGTGACCGATAAACCCATCTTT. Protein sequence: CACDPAGVTDKPIF.

As concerns this clone: A much larger clone sits a single nucleotide away, making a read error possible. J is TRDJ1 and V is TRDV2; D is undetermined. The germline V gene encodes CDR1 GEAIGNYY and CDR2 EKD. Trimming took off 0 bases at V and 0 bases at J, with 16 bases between the two ends. The CDR3 extends over 17 amino acids. This chain's CDR3 is CACDTAGVHKYTDKLIF. CDR3 coding DNA: TGTGCCTGTGACACCGCCGGGGTCCACAAGTACACCGATAAACTCATCTTT.

There are a few counts of this clone. This rearrangement joins TRDV2 to TRDJ1, with 13 bases lining up with TRDD3. The CDR3 is made up of 16 amino acids. V gave up 3 bases and J gave up 2 bases; unmatched junction bases: 5. In germline, CDR1 is GEAIGNYY, CDR2 EKD. CDR3 DNA sequence: TGTGCCTGTGACGCTGTACTGGGGGATACGACCGATAAACTCATCTTT. Translating it yields CACDAVLGDTTDKLIF.

This clone appeared a few times. TCRdb assigns this DNA the protein of a much larger clone, which departs from its translation at residue 3; this likely reflects a read error, and the protein shown comes from translating the DNA. The chain carries TRDV2 and TRDJ1; the match to TRDD3 covers 10 bases. This CDR3 has 18 amino acids. Germline loops: CDR1 GEAIGNYY, CDR2 EKD. The CDR3 nucleotides are TGTGCCTATGACACCCTGATGGTGGGGGATACAGGGACCGATAAACTCATCTTT. It codes for CAYDTLMVGDTGTDKLIF.

As regards this clone: The TCRdb protein comes from a much larger clone and disagrees with this DNA's translation at residue 15, likely due to a read error; the protein given here is derived from the DNA. The V gene is TRDV2, the J gene TRDJ1; 10 nucleotides align to TRDD3. This CDR3 contains 17 residues. CDR1 is GEAIGNYY, CDR2 EKD, per germline. The CDR3 region is CACDQVLGDGGTAQFFF. CDR3 DNA sequence: TGTGCCTGTGACCAAGTACTGGGGGATGGGGGGACAGCACAATTCTTCTTT.

This clone was counted a few times. A much larger clone lies one base from this, so it may be a read error. This CDR3 is also generated by other DNA sequences in the sample. The chain carries TRDV2 and TRDJ3; TRDD3 aligns across 7 bases. The J segment lost 1 base and the V segment lost 4 bases, leaving 18 bases of the junction unmatched. CDR3 length equals 21 residues. CDR1 and CDR2 from the germline V gene are GEAIGNYY and EKD. CDR3 amino acids: CACDAGFTGDSASWDTRQMFF. Here the CDR3 DNA reads TGTGCCTGTGATGCGGGGTTTACTGGGGATTCCGCATCCTGGGACACCCGACAGATGTTTTTC.

This clone has only a few counts. The protein in TCRdb stems from a much larger clone and differs at residue 16 from this DNA's translation, likely a read error; here the protein is translated from the DNA. The chain recombines TRDV2 with TRDJ3, with 13 positions matching TRDD3. The V gene's germline CDR1 is GEAIGNYY and CDR2 EKD. The CDR3 is 21 residues long. CDR3 region: CACDTVLGDTHYSWDARQMFF. The DNA of the CDR3 is TGTGCCTGTGACACCGTACTGGGGGATACGCACTACTCCTGGGACGCCCGACAGATGTTTTTC.

This clone was seen only a few times. A far larger clone lies a single base away; this is likely a read error. Other nucleotide sequences from this sample produce the same CDR3. V usage is TRDV2 and J usage is TRDJ1, with 12 positions matching TRDD3. Trimming removed 0 bases from V and 3 bases from J; junction bases left unmatched: 13. The CDR3 has 19 residues. CDR1 and CDR2 (germline): GEAIGNYY, EKD. CDR3 sequence (DNA): TGTGCCTGTGACACCGTGCCCGTACTGGGGGATACAGAGGCCGATAAACTCATCTTT. Its protein product is CACDTVPVLGDTEADKLIF.

This clone was found a few times. J is TRDJ1 and V is TRDV2; TRDD3 agrees at 10 bases. The CDR3 is made up of 16 amino acids. Germline lookup yields CDR1 GEAIGNYY and CDR2 EKD. Trimming at V came to 3 bases and at J to 1 base, leaving 7 bases not matched to a gene. CDR3 amino acids: CACDHLGDTATDKLIF. CDR3 in DNA: TGTGCCTGTGACCATTTGGGGGATACTGCCACCGATAAACTCATCTTT.

The V and J genes are TRDV2 and TRDJ1, with 12 positions matching TRDD3. The CDR3 totals 19 residues. Trimming cost V 3 bases and J 1 base; bases outside gene matches: 14. The V gene's germline CDR1 is GEAIGNYY and CDR2 EKD. This chain's CDR3 is CACDPVRTGGYSGTDKLIF. DNA of the CDR3: TGTGCCTGTGACCCCGTACGTACTGGGGGATACTCTGGCACCGATAAACTCATCTTT.